Listed below are T cell receptor beta chains from one sample, sequenced in a study of Ad26.COV2.S vaccination and SARS-CoV-2 variants. Clones were sequenced by immunoSEQ multiplex PCR, and TCRdb holds only the in-frame ones, with some missing. The sample shows around 300,000 clones, about 89% of them seen only once. Sequenced here: peripheral blood, sampled in a trial of Ad26.COV2.S vaccine versus placebo. The origin of the receptors is a person between 18 and 60 years old who received the Ad26.COV2.S COVID-19 vaccine or a placebo. Both conserved end residues are part of each CDR3. Each record gives: clone size, J gene, D gene, V gene, CDR3 protein, CDR3 DNA. A D gene is named only where the DNA matches it firmly. Size is omitted from some rows. Given values are once, few, many or a class for expanded clones.

>NA|TRBJ2-1|TRBD2|TRBV7-8
CASSLVGSGRALSEQFF
TGTGCCAGCAGCTTAGTGGGTAGCGGGAGGGCCTTATCTGAGCAGTTCTTC
>once|TRBJ1-2|TRBD1|TRBV28
CASSFVGGRGYTF
TGTGCCAGCAGTTTTGTAGGGGGCCGAGGCTACACCTTC
>once|TRBJ2-5|TRBD2|TRBV18
CASSPSGGIQETQYF
TGTGCCAGCTCCCCCAGCGGGGGAATCCAAGAGACCCAGTACTTC
>NA|TRBJ1-5|TRBD1|TRBV6-4
CASSDPPGQGRDQPQHF
TGTGCCAGCAGTGACCCTCCGGGACAGGGACGAGATCAGCCCCAGCATTTT
>NA|TRBJ2-5|TRBD1|TRBV29-1
CSVGQGAEETQYF
TGCAGCGTTGGACAGGGGGCCGAAGAGACCCAGTACTTC
>NA|TRBJ2-1|TRBD2|TRBV6-5
CASSTIRGGREQFF
TGTGCCAGCAGTACAATTCGGGGGGGGAGGGAGCAGTTCTTC
>NA|TRBJ2-2|NA|TRBV25-1
CASSEYIVANTGELFF
TGTGCCAGCAGTGAATATATAGTGGCAAACACCGGGGAGCTGTTTTTT
>NA|TRBJ1-2|NA|TRBV2
CASLPASSAYGYTF
TGTGCCAGCCTTCCTGCGTCCTCTGCTTATGGCTACACCTTC
>NA|TRBJ2-7|TRBD2|TRBV3-1/TRBV3-2
CASSPTSVAYEQYF
TGTGCCAGCAGCCCTACTAGCGTTGCCTACGAGCAGTACTTC
>NA|TRBJ2-7|TRBD2|TRBV27
CASRTLAGGRAEQYF
TGTGCCAGCAGGACCCTAGCGGGAGGAAGAGCCGAGCAGTACTTC
>NA|TRBJ1-6|NA|TRBV3-1/TRBV3-2
CASSQAPQGSPLHF
TGTGCCAGCAGCCAAGCCCCACAGGGTTCACCCCTCCACTTT
>NA|TRBJ1-1|NA|TRBV5-4
CASSLAQRGGTEAFF
TGTGCCAGCAGCTTGGCCCAAAGGGGTGGCACTGAAGCTTTCTTT
>NA|TRBJ1-5|NA|TRBV28
CASSLRSGHQPQHF
TGTGCCAGCAGTTTGAGGTCGGGCCATCAGCCCCAGCATTTT
>NA|TRBJ1-2|NA|TRBV4-1
CASSQDPYNGYTF
TGCGCCAGCAGCCAAGATCCGTACAATGGCTACACCTTC
>NA|TRBJ2-1|NA|TRBV5-4
CASTLRRAGGNEQFF
TGTGCCAGCACCCTTAGGAGGGCAGGGGGCAATGAGCAGTTCTTC
>NA|TRBJ2-7|NA|TRBV3-1/TRBV3-2
CASSSIGRGSYEQYF
TGTGCCAGCAGCTCTATTGGACGGGGCTCCTACGAGCAGTACTTC
>NA|TRBJ1-2|NA|TRBV5-1
CASSLETYGGHGYTF
TGCGCCAGCAGCTTGGAGACCTACGGGGGCCATGGCTACACCTTC
>NA|TRBJ2-2|TRBD2|TRBV19
CASSRTSGNTGELFF
TGTGCCAGTAGTAGGACTAGCGGGAACACCGGGGAGCTGTTTTTT
>NA|TRBJ2-7|TRBD1|TRBV28
CASSWDSSYEQYF
TGTGCCAGCAGTTGGGACAGCTCCTACGAGCAGTACTTC
>few|TRBJ1-2|TRBD1|TRBV4-1
CASSQGPRQGNGGYTF
TGCGCCAGCAGCCAAGGTCCCCGACAGGGAAACGGTGGCTACACCTTC
>once|TRBJ1-2|NA|TRBV18
CASSPLSGTGSDGHTF
TGTGCCAGCTCACCTTTATCCGGGACCGGGTCTGATGGCCACACCTTC
>NA|TRBJ1-2|NA|TRBV14
CASSQSQETNYGYTF
TGTGCCAGCAGCCAATCGCAGGAAACCAACTATGGCTACACCTTC